This entry features one TCR beta chain sequence. These data belong to a study of human T cells and chemical hapten exposure. Study summary: Skin on the upper inner arm, about 2 cm by about 2 cm in size, was sensitized with 2% DPC. Patch testing placed 0.01% DPC on the upper back, with readings at 6 days.

Unique molecular identifiers were attached to individual cDNA molecules during library preparation. Authors' data handling: From around 20,000 to 690,000 TCRs were found per sample, with a median of approximately 100,000. TCRdb reanalysed the RACE reads using MiXCR and keeps one entry per CDR3 protein. These V and J calls are TCRdb output, not the study's own analysis. The top ten hold 2.9% of the sample, which has 150,000 to 200,000 distinct CDR3 sequences, about 31% seen once. The sample's time point: pre-sensitization, week 0. Treatment: therapeutic diphenylcyclopropenone sensitization with weekly scalp DPC. The sample in question was whole blood, obtained in connection with sensitization to the hapten diphenylcyclopropenone (DPC). The sequence came from a woman in her thirties with alopecia areata. Some clones in this sample may be carry-over from other donors' samples.

The CDR3 nucleotides are TGTGCCAGCAGTTACTCCAGGGTAGATACGCAGTATTTT. Protein sequence: CASSYSRVDTQYF. The gene calls are TRBV6-5 and TRBJ2-3; possibly TRBD1 for D (5 bases). V was clipped by 0 bases and J by 5 bases, with 6 bases between them. In germline, CDR1 is MNHEY, CDR2 SVGAGI. This CDR3 contains 13 residues.